The 5 T cell receptor beta chains listed next were all sequenced from one sample in a study of blood T cell repertoires in COVID-19. Only in-frame clones appear in the TCRdb table, and some are missing; sequencing was by immunoSEQ multiplex PCR. The sample has around 250,000 clones, approximately 90% seen once; the top ten hold about 1.2%. The specimen was PBMCs or T cells enriched from blood (not recorded which). The receptors were gathered from a human donor in a cohort exposed to, infected with or recovered from COVID-19 (not recorded which). The donor label of this sample is uncertain.

This chain links TRBV27 with TRBJ1-2, with no clear D. Germline V gene lookup returns CDR1 MNHEY and CDR2 SMNVEV (reference sequence). This CDR3 comprises 13 residues. Between the trimmed V and J ends, which lost 6 bases and 7 bases, there was a span of 15 bases. The CDR3 DNA follows: TGTGCCAGCAGAGACACACGCCTCAGTGGCTACACCTTC. Translating gives CASRDTRLSGYTF.

This chain links TRBV5-1 with TRBJ2-5; D is perhaps TRBD2 (5 bases). Germline CDR1 and CDR2: SGHRS and YFSETQ. V was pared by 0 bases and J by 2 bases, with 11 bases between. This CDR3 comprises 15 residues. This CDR3 is CASSLAYRGQETQYF. CDR3 DNA sequence: TGCGCCAGCAGCTTGGCCTACCGGGGACAAGAGACCCAGTACTTC. Combining the CDR3 with reference TRBV5-1 and TRBJ2-5 gives the whole variable domain KAGVTQTPRYLIKTRGQQVTLSCSPISGHRSVSWYQQTPGQGLQFLFEYFSETQRNKGNFPGRFSGRQFSNSRSEMNVSTLELGDSALYLCASSLAYRGQETQYFGPGTRLLVL.

This clone came up once. The rearrangement links TRBV29-1 to TRBJ2-7, with 10 bases matching TRBD1. The CDR3 has 12 residues. With 5 bases clipped from V and 4 bases from J, the junction kept 2 bases outside the gene matches. CDR1 is SQVTM and CDR2 is ANQGSEA in the germline V gene. In DNA, the CDR3 is TGCAGCGTTATGGGACAGGGGTACGAGCAGTACTTC. It encodes CSVMGQGYEQYF.

This chain joins TRBV4-1 and TRBJ1-4, with D hard to call. Deletions cut 4 bases from V and 0 bases from J, with 12 bases between. The CDR3 is 16 residues long. The V gene's germline CDR1 is MGHRA and CDR2 YSYEKL. CDR3 amino acids: CASSLQPGTTNEKLFF. The CDR3 DNA reads as TGCGCCAGCAGCCTCCAACCCGGGACAACTAATGAAAAACTGTTTTTT.

V gene TRBV30 combines with J gene TRBJ1-5, with 10 bases matching TRBD1. With 3 bases clipped from V and 2 bases from J, the junction kept 7 bases outside the gene matches. The CDR3 totals 16 residues. Germline-derived CDR1 and CDR2 are GTSNPN and SVGIG (reference sequence). CDR3 DNA sequence: TGTGCCTGGAGCCGGGACAGGGGACGGGGCAATCAGCCCCAGCATTTT. Translation: CAWSRDRGRGNQPQHF.